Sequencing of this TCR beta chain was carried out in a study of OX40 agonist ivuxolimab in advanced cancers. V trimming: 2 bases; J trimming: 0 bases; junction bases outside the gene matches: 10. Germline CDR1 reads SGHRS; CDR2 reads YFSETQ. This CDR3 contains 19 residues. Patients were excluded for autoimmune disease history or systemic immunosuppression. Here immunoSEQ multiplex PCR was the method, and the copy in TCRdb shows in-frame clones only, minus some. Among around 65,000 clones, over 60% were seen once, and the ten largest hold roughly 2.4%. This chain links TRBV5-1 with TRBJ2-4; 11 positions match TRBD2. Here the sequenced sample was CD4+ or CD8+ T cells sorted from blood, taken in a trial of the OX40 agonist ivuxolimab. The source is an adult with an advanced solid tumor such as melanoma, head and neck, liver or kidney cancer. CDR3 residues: CASSLFPSLAGVAKNIQYF. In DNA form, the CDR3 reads TGCGCCAGCAGCTTATTCCCCTCACTAGCGGGGGTAGCCAAAAACATTCAGTACTTC. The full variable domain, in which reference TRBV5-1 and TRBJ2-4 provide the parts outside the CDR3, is KAGVTQTPRYLIKTRGQQVTLSCSPISGHRSVSWYQQTPGQGLQFLFEYFSETQRNKGNFPGRFSGRQFSNSRSEMNVSTLELGDSALYLCASSLFPSLAGVAKNIQYFGAGTRLSVL.